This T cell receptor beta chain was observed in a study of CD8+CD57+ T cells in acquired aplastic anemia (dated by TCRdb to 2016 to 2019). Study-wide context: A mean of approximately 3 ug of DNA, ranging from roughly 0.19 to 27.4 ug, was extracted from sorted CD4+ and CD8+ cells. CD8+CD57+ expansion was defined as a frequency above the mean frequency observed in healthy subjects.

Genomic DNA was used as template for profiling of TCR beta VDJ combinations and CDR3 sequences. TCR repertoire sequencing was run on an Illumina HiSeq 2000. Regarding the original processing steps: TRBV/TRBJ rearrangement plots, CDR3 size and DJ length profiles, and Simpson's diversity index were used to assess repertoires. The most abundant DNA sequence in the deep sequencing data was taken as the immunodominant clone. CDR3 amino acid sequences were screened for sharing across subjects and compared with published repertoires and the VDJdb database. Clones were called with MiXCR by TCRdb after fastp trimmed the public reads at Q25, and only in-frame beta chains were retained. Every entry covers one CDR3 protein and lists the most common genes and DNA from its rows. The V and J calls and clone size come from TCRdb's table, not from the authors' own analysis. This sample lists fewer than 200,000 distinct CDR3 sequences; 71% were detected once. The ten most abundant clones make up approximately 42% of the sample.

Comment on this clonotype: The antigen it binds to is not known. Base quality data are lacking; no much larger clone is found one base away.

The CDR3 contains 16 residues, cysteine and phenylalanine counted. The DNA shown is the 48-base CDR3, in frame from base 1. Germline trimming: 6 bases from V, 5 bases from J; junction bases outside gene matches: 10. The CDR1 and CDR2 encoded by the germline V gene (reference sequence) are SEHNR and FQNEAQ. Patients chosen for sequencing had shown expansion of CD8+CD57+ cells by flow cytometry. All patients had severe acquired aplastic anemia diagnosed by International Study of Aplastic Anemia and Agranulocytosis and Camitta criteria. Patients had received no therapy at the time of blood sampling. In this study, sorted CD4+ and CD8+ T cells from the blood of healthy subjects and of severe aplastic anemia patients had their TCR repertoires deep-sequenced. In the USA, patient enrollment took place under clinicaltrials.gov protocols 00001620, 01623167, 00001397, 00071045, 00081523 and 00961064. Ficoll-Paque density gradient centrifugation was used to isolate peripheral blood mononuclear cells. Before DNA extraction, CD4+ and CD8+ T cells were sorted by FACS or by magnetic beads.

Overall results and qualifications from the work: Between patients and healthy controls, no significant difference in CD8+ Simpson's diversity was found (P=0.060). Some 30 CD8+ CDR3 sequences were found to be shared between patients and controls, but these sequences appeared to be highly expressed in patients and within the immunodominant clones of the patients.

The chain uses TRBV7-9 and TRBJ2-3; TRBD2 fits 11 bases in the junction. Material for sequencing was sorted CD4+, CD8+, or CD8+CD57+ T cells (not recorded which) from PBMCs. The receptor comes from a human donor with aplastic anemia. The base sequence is TGTGCCAGCAGGTGGAGACTAGCGGGACGGTTAGATACGCAGTATTTT. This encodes CASRWRLAGRLDTQYF.